This is a list of T cell receptor beta chains from one sample in a study of T cells expressing NK-cell markers. TCRdb reprocessed the 5' RACE reads and reports one entry per CDR3 protein, with no DNA. There are some 500,000 distinct CDR3 sequences in the sample, with approximately 1.4% held by the top ten. What was sequenced was blood T cells: a sorted CD56 or NKG2C T cell subset, CD4+ or CD8+ T cells, or bulk PBMC T cells (not recorded which). Every receptor here comes from a woman in her 50s in good health. Each CDR3 is given with its conserved first and last residue.

J gene,V gene,CDR3 protein
TRBJ2-3,TRBV4-1,CASSQAGALSDTQYF
TRBJ1-6,TRBV7-9,CASTEDTSGSPLHF
TRBJ2-1,TRBV28,CASKPPQNNEQFF
TRBJ1-5,TRBV6-2/TRBV6-3,CASRQWNQPQHF
TRBJ2-7,TRBV12-2,CASRLKGALPYEQYF
TRBJ2-5,TRBV11-2,CASSMYGTGAYLETQYF
TRBJ2-3,TRBV3-1,CASRQARGRGDTQYF
TRBJ2-5,TRBV2,CASFRDRLKETQYF
TRBJ2-5,TRBV21-1,CASSGRTPSETQYF
TRBJ1-2,TRBV28,CASSFLAAGRGGYTF
TRBJ1-1,TRBV24-1,CATSDPSRGATEAFF
TRBJ1-3,TRBV12-3/TRBV12-4,CASSKTGGIGNTTYF
TRBJ1-1,TRBV20-1,CSARTGANTEAFF